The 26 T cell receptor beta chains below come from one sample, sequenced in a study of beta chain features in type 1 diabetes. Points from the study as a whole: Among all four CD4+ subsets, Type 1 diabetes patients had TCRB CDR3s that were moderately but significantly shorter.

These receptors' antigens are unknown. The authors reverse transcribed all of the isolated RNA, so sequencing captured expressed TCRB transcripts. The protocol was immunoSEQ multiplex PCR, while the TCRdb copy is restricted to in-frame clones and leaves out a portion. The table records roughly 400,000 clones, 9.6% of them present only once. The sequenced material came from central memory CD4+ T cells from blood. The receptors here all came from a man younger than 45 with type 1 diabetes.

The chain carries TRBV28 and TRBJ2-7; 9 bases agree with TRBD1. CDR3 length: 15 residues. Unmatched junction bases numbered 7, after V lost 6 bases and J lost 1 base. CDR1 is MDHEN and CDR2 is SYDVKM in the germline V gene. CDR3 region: CASREYRGLSYEQYF. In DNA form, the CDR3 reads TGTGCCAGCAGGGAGTACAGGGGGCTATCCTACGAGCAGTACTTC.

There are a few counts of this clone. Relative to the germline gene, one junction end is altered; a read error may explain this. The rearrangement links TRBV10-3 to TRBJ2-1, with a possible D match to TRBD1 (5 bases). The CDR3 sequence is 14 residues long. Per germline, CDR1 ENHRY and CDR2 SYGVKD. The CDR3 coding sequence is TGTGCCAGCAGTTACTCCAGGGTGATCGGTTCGCAGTTCTTC. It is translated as CASSYSRVIGSQFF.

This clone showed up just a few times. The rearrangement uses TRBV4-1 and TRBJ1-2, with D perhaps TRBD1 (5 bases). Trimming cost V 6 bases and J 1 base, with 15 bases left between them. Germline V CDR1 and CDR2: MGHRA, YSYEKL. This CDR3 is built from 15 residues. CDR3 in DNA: TGCGCCAGCAGTCGAGACAGCGTCGTTAACTATGGCTACACCTTC. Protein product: CASSRDSVVNYGYTF.

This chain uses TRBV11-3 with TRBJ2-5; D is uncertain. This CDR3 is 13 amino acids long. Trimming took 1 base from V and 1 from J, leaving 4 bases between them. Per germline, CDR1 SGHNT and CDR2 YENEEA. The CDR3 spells CASSLGLQETQYF. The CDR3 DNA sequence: TGTGCCAGCAGCTTAGGGCTCCAAGAGACCCAGTACTTC.

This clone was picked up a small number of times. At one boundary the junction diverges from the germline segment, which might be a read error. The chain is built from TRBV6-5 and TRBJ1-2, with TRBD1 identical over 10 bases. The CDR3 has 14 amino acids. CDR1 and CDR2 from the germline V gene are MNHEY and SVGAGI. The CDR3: CAISPGTGDYGYTF. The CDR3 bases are TGTGCCATCAGTCCCGGGACAGGGGATTATGGCTACACCTTC.

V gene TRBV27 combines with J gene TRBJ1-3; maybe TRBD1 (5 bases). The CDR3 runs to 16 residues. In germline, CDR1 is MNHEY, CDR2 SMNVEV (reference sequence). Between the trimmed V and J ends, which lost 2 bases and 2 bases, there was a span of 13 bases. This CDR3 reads CASSLSRPGTGNTIYF. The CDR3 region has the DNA TGTGCCAGCAGTTTAAGTCGCCCAGGGACTGGAAACACCATATATTTT.

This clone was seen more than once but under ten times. The CDR3 reads CASSISRRRNTGELFF. CDR3 coding DNA: TGTGCCAGTAGTATCTCACGCAGGAGGAACACCGGGGAGCTGTTTTTT. The rearrangement joins TRBV19 to TRBJ2-2; the D is unclear. V shed 3 bases and J shed 1 base, with 12 bases lying between them. CDR3 length: 16 amino acids. The germline gives CDR1 LNHDA, CDR2 SQIVND (reference sequence). Supplemented by reference TRBV19 and TRBJ2-2, the full variable domain reads DGGITQSPKYLFRKEGQNVTLSCEQNLNHDAMYWYRQDPGQGLRLIYYSQIVNDFQKGDIAEGYSVSREKKESFPLTVTSAQKNPTAFYLCASSISRRRNTGELFFGEGSRLTVL.

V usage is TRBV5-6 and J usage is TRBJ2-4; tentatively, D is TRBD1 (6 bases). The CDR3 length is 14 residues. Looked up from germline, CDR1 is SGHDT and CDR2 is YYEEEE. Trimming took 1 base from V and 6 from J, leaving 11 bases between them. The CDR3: CASSLWGRGNIQYF. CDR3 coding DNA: TGTGCCAGCAGCTTGTGGGGCAGGGGAAACATTCAGTACTTC.

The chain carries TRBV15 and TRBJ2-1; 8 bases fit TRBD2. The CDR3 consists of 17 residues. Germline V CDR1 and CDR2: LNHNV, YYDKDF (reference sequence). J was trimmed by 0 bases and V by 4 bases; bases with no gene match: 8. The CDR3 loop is CATSTPRAGGSYNEQFF. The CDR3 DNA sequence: TGTGCCACCAGCACCCCCCGGGCGGGAGGCTCCTACAATGAGCAGTTCTTC.

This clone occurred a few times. CDR3 DNA sequence: TGTGCCAGCAGTTCCACCTTGGGAGAGCAGTACTTC. It is translated as CASSSTLGEQYF. The chain combines TRBV28 with TRBJ2-7; D is unresolved. The CDR3 has 12 residues. The V gene's germline CDR1 is MDHEN and CDR2 SYDVKM. Trimming cost V 4 bases and J 7 bases, with 11 bases left between them.

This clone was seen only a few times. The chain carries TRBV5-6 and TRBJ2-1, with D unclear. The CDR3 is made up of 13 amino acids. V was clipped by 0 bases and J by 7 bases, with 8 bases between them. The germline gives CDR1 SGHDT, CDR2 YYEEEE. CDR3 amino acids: CASSLAGRNEQFF. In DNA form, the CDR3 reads TGTGCCAGCAGCTTGGCCGGGCGTAATGAGCAGTTCTTC. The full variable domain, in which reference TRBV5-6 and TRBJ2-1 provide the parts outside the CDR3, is DAGVTQSPTHLIKTRGQQVTLRCSPKSGHDTVSWYQQALGQGPQFIFQYYEEEERQRGNFPDRFSGHQFPNYSSELNVNALLLGDSALYLCASSLAGRNEQFFGPGTRLTVL.

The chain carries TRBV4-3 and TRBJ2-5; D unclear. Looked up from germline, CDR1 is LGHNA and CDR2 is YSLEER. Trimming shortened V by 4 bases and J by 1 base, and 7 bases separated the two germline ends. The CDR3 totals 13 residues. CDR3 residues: CASSREFQETQYF. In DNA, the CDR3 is TGCGCCAGCAGCCGGGAATTCCAAGAGACCCAGTACTTC.

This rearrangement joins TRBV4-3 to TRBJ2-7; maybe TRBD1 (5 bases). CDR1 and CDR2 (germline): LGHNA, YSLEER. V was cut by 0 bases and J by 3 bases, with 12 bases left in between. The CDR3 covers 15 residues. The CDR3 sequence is CASSQESTALYEQYF. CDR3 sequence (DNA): TGCGCCAGCAGCCAAGAATCGACAGCGCTCTACGAGCAGTACTTC.

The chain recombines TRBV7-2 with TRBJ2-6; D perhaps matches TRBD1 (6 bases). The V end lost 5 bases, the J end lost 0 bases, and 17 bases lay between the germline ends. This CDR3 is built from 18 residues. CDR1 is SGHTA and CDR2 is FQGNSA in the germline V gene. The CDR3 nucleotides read TGTGCCAGCAGCACCCGGGACATTAGTTCCTCTGGGGCCAACGTCCTGACTTTC. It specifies CASSTRDISSSGANVLTF. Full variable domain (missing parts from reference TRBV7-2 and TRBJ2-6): GAGVSQSPSNKVTEKGKDVELRCDPISGHTALYWYRQSLGQGLEFLIYFQGNSAPDKSGLPSDRFSAERTGGSVSTLTIQRTQQEDSAVYLCASSTRDISSSGANVLTFGAGSRLTVL.

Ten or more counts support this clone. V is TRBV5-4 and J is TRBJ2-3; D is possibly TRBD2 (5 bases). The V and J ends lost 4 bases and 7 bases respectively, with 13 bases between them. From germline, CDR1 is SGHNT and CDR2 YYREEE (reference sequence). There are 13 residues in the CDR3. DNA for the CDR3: TGTGCCAGCAGCCGCGACCGGGAAAATACGCAGTATTTT. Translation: CASSRDRENTQYF.

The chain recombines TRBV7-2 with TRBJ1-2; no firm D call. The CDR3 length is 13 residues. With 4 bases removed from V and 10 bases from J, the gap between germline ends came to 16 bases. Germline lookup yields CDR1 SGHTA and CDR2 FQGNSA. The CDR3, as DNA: TGTGCCAGCAGCTCCCGGGCCCACCCGGCCTACACCTTC. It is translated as CASSSRAHPAYTF.

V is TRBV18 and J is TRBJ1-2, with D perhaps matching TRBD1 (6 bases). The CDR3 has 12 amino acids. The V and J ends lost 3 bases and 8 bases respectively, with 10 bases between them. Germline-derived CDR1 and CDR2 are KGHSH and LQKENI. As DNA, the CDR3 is TGTGCCAGCTCACCGACAGGCGGCGGCTACACCTTC. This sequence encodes CASSPTGGGYTF.

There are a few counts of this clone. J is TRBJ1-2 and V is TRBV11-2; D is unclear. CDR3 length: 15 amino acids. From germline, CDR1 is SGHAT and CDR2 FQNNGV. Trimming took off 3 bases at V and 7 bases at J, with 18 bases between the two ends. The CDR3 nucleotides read TGTGCCAGCAGCTTGAGTTTAGGGCAAGGTCGTGGCTACACCTTC. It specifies CASSLSLGQGRGYTF. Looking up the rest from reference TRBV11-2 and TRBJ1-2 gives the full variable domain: EAGVAQSPRYKIIEKRQSVAFWCNPISGHATLYWYQQILGQGPKLLIQFQNNGVVDDSQLPKDRFSAERLKGVDSTLKIQPAKLEDSAVYLCASSLSLGQGRGYTFGSGTRLTVV.

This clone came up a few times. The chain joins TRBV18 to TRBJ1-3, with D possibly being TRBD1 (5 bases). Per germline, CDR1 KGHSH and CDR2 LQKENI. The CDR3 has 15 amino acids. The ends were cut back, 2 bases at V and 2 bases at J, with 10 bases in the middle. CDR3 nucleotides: TGTGCCAGCTCACCAGGACACAGCACTGGAAACACCATATATTTT. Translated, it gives CASSPGHSTGNTIYF.

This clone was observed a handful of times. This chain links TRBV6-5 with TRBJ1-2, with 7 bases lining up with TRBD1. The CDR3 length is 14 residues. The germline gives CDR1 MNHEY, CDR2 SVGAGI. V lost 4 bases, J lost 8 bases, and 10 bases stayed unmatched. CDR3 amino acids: CASSSSQGFKGYTF. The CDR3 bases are TGTGCCAGCAGTTCCTCACAGGGGTTCAAGGGCTACACCTTC.

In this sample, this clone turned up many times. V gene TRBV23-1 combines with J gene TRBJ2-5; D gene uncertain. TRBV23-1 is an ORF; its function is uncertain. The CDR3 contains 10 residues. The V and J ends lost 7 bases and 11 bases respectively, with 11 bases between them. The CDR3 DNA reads TGCGCCAGCACCACGCGGTTACAGTACTTC. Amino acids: CASTTRLQYF.

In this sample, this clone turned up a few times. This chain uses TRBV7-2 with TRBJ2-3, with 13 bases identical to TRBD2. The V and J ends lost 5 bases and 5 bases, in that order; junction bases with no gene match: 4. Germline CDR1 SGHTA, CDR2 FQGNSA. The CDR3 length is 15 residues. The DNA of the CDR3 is TGTGCCAGCAGCCTACTAGCGGGAGGGAGAGATACGCAGTATTTT. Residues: CASSLLAGGRDTQYF.

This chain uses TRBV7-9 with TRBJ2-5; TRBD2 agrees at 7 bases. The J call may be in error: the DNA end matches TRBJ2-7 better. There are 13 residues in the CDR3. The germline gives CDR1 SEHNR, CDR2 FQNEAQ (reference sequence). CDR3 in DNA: TGTGCCAGCACGGCGGGAGACGCCTACGAGCAGTACTTC. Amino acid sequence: CASTAGDAYEQYF.

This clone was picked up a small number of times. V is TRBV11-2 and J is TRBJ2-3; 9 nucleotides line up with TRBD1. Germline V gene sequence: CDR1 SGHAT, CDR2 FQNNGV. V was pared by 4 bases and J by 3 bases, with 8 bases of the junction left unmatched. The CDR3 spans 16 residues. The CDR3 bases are TGTGCCAGCAGCTCGCAAACAGGGGGCGGTACAGATACGCAGTATTTT. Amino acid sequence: CASSSQTGGGTDTQYF.

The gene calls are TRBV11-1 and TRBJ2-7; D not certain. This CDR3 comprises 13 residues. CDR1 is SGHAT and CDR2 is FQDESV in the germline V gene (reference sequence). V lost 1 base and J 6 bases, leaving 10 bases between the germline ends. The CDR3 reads CASSLDRRSEQYF. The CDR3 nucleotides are TGTGCCAGCAGCTTAGACCGACGGAGCGAGCAGTACTTC.

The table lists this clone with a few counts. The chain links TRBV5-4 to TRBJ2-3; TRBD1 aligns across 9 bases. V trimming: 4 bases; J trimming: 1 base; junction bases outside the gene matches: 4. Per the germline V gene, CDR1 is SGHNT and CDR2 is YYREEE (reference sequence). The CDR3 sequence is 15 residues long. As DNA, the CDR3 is TGTGCCAGCAGCGCGGACAGGGGACGCACAGATACGCAGTATTTT. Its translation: CASSADRGRTDTQYF.